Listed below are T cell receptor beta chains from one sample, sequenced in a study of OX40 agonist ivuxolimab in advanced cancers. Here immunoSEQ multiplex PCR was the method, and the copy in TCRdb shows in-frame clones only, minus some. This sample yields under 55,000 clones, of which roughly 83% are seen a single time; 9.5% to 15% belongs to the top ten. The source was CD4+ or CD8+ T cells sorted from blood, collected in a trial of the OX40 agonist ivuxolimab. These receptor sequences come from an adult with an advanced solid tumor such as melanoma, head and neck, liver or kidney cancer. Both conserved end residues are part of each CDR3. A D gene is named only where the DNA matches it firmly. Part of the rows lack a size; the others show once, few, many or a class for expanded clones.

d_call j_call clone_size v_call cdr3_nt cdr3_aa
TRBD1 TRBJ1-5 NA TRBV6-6 TGTGCCAGCAGCCCCGGGACAGGGATGAATCAGCCCCAGCATTTT CASSPGTGMNQPQHF
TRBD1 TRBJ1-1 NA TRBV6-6 TGTGCCAGCAGTTACTCGCCAGGGGGCACTGAAGCTTTCTTT CASSYSPGGTEAFF
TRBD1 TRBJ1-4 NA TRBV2 TGTGCCAGCAGAGGGACAGGGGCCATATATGAAAAACTGTTTTTT CASRGTGAIYEKLFF
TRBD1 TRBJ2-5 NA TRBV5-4 TGTGCCAGCAGCTTGGGGGGACAGGGTGGGACCCAGTACTTC CASSLGGQGGTQYF
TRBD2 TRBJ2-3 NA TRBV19 TGTGCCAGTAGTAGGAGGGGCGGGAGTTCAGATACGCAGTATTTT CASSRRGGSSDTQYF
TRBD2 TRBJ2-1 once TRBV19 TGTGCCAGTAGTCTGGCTAGCGGATACAATGAGCAGTTCTTC CASSLASGYNEQFF
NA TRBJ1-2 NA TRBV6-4 TGTGCCAGCAGTGCCTCCGAAGGACGGGATTTCTATGGCTACACCTTC CASSASEGRDFYGYTF
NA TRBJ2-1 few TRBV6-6 TGTGCCAGCGGGCTCCTGAGTAACAATGAGCAGTTCTTC CASGLLSNNEQFF
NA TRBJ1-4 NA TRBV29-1 TGCAGCGTTGCCCTTGGCAGGGTTAATGAAAAACTGTTTTTT CSVALGRVNEKLFF
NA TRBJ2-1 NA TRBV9 TGTGCCAGCAGCGACGGGGTCGGGTTCGATGAGCAGTTCTTC CASSDGVGFDEQFF
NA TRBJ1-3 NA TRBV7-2 TGTGCCAGCAGCCTCGGGGGGGCGGCTGGAAACACCATATATTTT CASSLGGAAGNTIYF
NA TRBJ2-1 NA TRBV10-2 TGCGCCAGCAAGGTCGGAAGGATCTCCTACAATGAGCAGTTCTTC CASKVGRISYNEQFF
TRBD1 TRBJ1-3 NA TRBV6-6 TGCGCCGCAGGAGAGGACAGGGTTGGAAACACCATATATTTT CAAGEDRVGNTIYF
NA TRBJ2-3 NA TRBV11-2 TGTGCCAGCAGCTTGAGCTTTAGCACAGATACGCAGTATTTT CASSLSFSTDTQYF
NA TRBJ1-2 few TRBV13 TGTGCCAGCAGCTGGGGGGCCAGGGGAAGTGGCTACACCTTC CASSWGARGSGYTF
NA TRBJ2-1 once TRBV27 TGTGCCAGCAGTTTACCGGGAGTGACCTACAATGAGCAGTTCTTC CASSLPGVTYNEQFF
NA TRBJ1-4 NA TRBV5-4 TGTGCCAGCAGCTACAACAGGGCGACTAATGAAAAACTGTTTTTT CASSYNRATNEKLFF
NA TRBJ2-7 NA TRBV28 TGTGCCAGCAGCCCACAATCTTACCGGGTCAACTACGAGCAGTACTTC CASSPQSYRVNYEQYF
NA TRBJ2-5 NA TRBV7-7 TGTGCCAGCAGCCCCATAGCGGAGCGGGAGACCCAGTACTTC CASSPIAERETQYF
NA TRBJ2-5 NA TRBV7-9 TGTGCCAGCAGCTTAGCCGTACAAGAGACCCAGTACTTC CASSLAVQETQYF
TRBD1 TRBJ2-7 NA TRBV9 TGTGCCAGCAGCGTAGGATGGGGGGGACAGGGGAACGAGCAGTACTTC CASSVGWGGQGNEQYF
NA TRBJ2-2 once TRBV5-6 TGTGCCAGCAGCTTGTGGGGGACCGGGGAGCTGTTTTTT CASSLWGTGELFF